Below are 12 T cell receptor beta chains sequenced from a single sample in a study of blood T cell repertoires in COVID-19. Libraries were prepared by immunoSEQ multiplex PCR; TCRdb keeps only in-frame clonotypes and omits some of them. The sample carries about 270,000 clones, 70% to 90% recorded once. The sequencing sample was made of peripheral blood. The receptors stem from an older woman with acute or convalescent COVID-19.

This chain connects TRBV29-1 to TRBJ2-2; 9 bases line up with TRBD1. This CDR3 region has 15 residues. V gave up 4 bases and J gave up 5 bases; unmatched junction bases: 8. Germline-derived CDR1 and CDR2 are SQVTM and ANQGSEA. The CDR3 DNA follows: TGCAGCGTTGCCCGTCTAGGGACAGGGACCGGGGAGCTGTTTTTT. Translating gives CSVARLGTGTGELFF.

The chain employs TRBV30 and TRBJ1-1; TRBD1 agrees at 12 bases. CDR1 and CDR2 from the germline V gene are GTSNPN and SVGIG (reference sequence). The CDR3 runs to 17 residues. The ends lost 1 base at V and 7 bases at J; junction bases unmatched: 13. CDR3 in amino acids: CAWSGLVWDRGLGEAFF. The CDR3, as DNA: TGTGCCTGGAGTGGCCTTGTTTGGGACAGGGGGCTCGGTGAAGCTTTCTTT.

The V gene is TRBV5-1, the J gene TRBJ1-5, with TRBD1 identical over 7 bases. The V and J ends lost 3 bases and 3 bases, in that order; junction bases with no gene match: 3. CDR1 is SGHRS and CDR2 is YFSETQ in the germline V gene. CDR3 length equals 14 residues. CDR3 region: CASSSGQLNQPQHF. The CDR3 nucleotides are TGCGCCAGCAGCTCGGGACAGCTCAATCAGCCCCAGCATTTT. The variable domain in full, with the rest retrieved from reference TRBV5-1 and TRBJ1-5, is KAGVTQTPRYLIKTRGQQVTLSCSPISGHRSVSWYQQTPGQGLQFLFEYFSETQRNKGNFPGRFSGRQFSNSRSEMNVSTLELGDSALYLCASSSGQLNQPQHFGDGTRLSIL.

In DNA form, the CDR3 reads TGTGCCAGCAGTTTATCGACAGGGGTCACAGATACGCAGTATTTT. Protein product: CASSLSTGVTDTQYF. V is TRBV27 and J is TRBJ2-3; TRBD1 matches at 8 bases. Looked up from germline, CDR1 is MNHEY and CDR2 is SMNVEV (reference sequence). This CDR3 is 15 amino acids long. The V segment lost 0 bases and the J segment 2 bases; nucleotides outside the gene matches: 1.

The chain joins TRBV12-5 to TRBJ1-1, with a possible D match to TRBD1 (5 bases). CDR1 is LGHNT, CDR2 FRNRAP, per germline. V gave up 5 bases and J gave up 3 bases, with 10 bases separating them. The CDR3 extends over 13 amino acids. CDR3 in amino acids: CASGGAADTEAFF. The CDR3 coding sequence is TGTGCTAGTGGTGGGGCGGCGGACACTGAAGCTTTCTTT. The entire variable domain, with the rest obtained from reference TRBV12-5 and TRBJ1-1, is as follows: DARVTQTPRHKVTEMGQEVTMRCQPILGHNTVFWYRQTMMQGLELLAYFRNRAPLDDSGMPKDRFSAEMPDATLATLKIQPSEPRDSAVYFCASGGAADTEAFFGQGTRLTVV.

This chain uses TRBV2 with TRBJ1-2; D gene ambiguous. V shed 6 bases and J shed 4 bases, with 18 bases lying between them. Germline lookup yields CDR1 SNHLY and CDR2 FYNNEI. The CDR3 is made up of 15 amino acids. CDR3 residues: CASSNRRMTTYGYTF. The CDR3 DNA is TGTGCCAGCAGCAATAGGAGGATGACGACCTATGGCTACACCTTC. Variable domain in full (rest from reference TRBV2 and TRBJ1-2): EPEVTQTPSHQVTQMGQEVILRCVPISNHLYFYWYRQILGQKVEFLVSFYNNEISEKSEIFDDQFSVERPDGSNFTLKIRSTKLEDSAMYFCASSNRRMTTYGYTFGSGTRLTVV.

This chain uses TRBV7-2 with TRBJ1-6; D call uncertain. The CDR3 length is 12 residues. The V gene lost 5 bases and the J gene lost 10 bases, with 9 bases spanning the gap. CDR1 and CDR2 from the germline V gene are SGHTA and FQGNSA. This CDR3 is CASSPHGSPLHF. The CDR3 region has the DNA TGTGCCAGCAGCCCTCACGGGTCACCCCTCCACTTT.

The chain links TRBV7-2 to TRBJ1-2; TRBD1 is a possible D gene (5 bases). The CDR3 has 13 residues. The germline gives CDR1 SGHTA, CDR2 FQGNSA. V lost 1 base and J lost 8, with 11 bases in between. As DNA, the CDR3 is TGTGCCAGCAGCTTAGTTCGGGGGATAGGCTACACCTTC. The encoded protein is CASSLVRGIGYTF.

This chain joins TRBV25-1 and TRBJ1-5; a weak D match, TRBD1 (6 bases). Germline V lookup: CDR1 MGHDK, CDR2 SYGVNS. This CDR3 spans 16 amino acids. The V gene lost 10 bases and the J gene lost 3 bases, with 22 bases spanning the gap. CDR3: CATLQRGGNYNQPQHF. The CDR3 DNA follows: TGTGCCACCCTACAAAGGGGGGGCAATTACAATCAGCCCCAGCATTTT.

V usage is TRBV7-9 and J usage is TRBJ1-5, with 7 bases lining up with TRBD1. The V gene end was trimmed by 5 bases and the J gene end by 7 bases; junction bases not matched to a gene: 5. The germline V gene has CDR1 SEHNR and CDR2 FQNEAQ (reference sequence). There are 13 residues in the CDR3. For the CDR3, the DNA is TGTGCCAGCAGCCCGGGAGGGGGCCAGCCCCAGCATTTT. It translates to CASSPGGGQPQHF.

The V and J genes are TRBV27 and TRBJ2-1; possible D gene TRBD1, 5 bases. Looked up from germline, CDR1 is MNHEY and CDR2 is SMNVEV (reference sequence). The CDR3 consists of 16 residues. Trimming removed 4 bases at V and 5 bases at J, with 18 bases between. For the CDR3, the DNA is TGTGCCAGCAGTTCACTCGTGACAGTCTTTGACAATGAGCAGTTCTTC. This gives the protein CASSSLVTVFDNEQFF.

Only one count was recorded for this clone. This chain connects TRBV6-5 to TRBJ2-7; 7 bases agree with TRBD1. Germline V gene sequence: CDR1 MNHEY, CDR2 SVGAGI. The J segment lost 7 bases and the V segment lost 7 bases, leaving 10 bases of the junction unmatched. CDR3 length equals 13 residues. This chain's CDR3 is CASIGTADGEQYF. In DNA form, the CDR3 reads TGTGCCAGCATTGGGACAGCCGATGGGGAGCAGTACTTC.